Shown below are 32 T cell receptor beta chains from a single sample sequenced in a study of cytomegalovirus exposure and HLA in healthy donors. Primers for the PCR totalled 60 Vbeta and 13 Jbeta. Clones were read by immunoSEQ multiplex PCR, and TCRdb kept only the in-frame ones, dropping some. The sample lists around 160,000 clones, about 79% seen once, with over 12% in the top ten. The sample was PBMCs. All receptors come from a man in his forties or fifties in good health and CMV-seropositive.

The chain couples TRBV28 to TRBJ1-6; 7 bases agree with TRBD1. Germline trimming cut 6 bases from V and 5 bases from J; bases unmatched to any gene: 4. Germline V lookup: CDR1 MDHEN, CDR2 SYDVKM. This CDR3 spans 14 amino acids. The CDR3 DNA reads as TGTGCCAGCAGGGCCGGGACAGATAATTCACCCCTCCACTTT. This codes for CASRAGTDNSPLHF.

The chain joins TRBV6-5 to TRBJ1-2; no reliable D call. The CDR3 spans 11 residues. Germline values: CDR1 MNHEY, CDR2 SVGAGI. V lost 5 bases to trimming and J lost 8 bases, with 9 bases between them. The CDR3 nucleotides read TGTGCCAGCAGTGCCACATCGGGCTACACCTTC. Amino acid sequence: CASSATSGYTF.

The chain couples TRBV5-6 to TRBJ2-7, with 8 bases matching TRBD2. This CDR3 comprises 14 residues. Germline V gene lookup returns CDR1 SGHDT and CDR2 YYEEEE. After removal of 0 bases from V and 2 bases from J, the junction contained 1 base not matched to a gene. CDR3 DNA sequence: TGTGCCAGCAGCTTGGGCGGGGGGACCTACGAGCAGTACGTC. It is translated as CASSLGGGTYEQYV.

The chain is built from TRBV5-1 and TRBJ2-4; D perhaps matches TRBD2 (6 bases). Germline V gene data show CDR1 as SGHRS and CDR2 as YFSETQ. CDR3 length: 17 residues. Trimming took 0 bases from V and 3 from J, leaving 16 bases between them. CDR3 amino acids: CASSLVGGGLGKNIQYF. In nucleotides, the CDR3 is TGCGCCAGCAGCTTGGTGGGGGGTGGATTGGGCAAAAACATTCAGTACTTC.

The chain joins TRBV6-6 to TRBJ1-5; D is unclear. Germline-derived CDR1 and CDR2 are MNHNY and SVGAGI (reference sequence). Trimming took off 2 bases at V and 4 bases at J, with 9 bases between the two ends. The CDR3 sequence is 14 residues long. The chain's CDR3 is CASSYDGVNQPQHF. DNA for the CDR3: TGTGCCAGCAGTTACGACGGAGTAAATCAGCCCCAGCATTTT.

V gene TRBV5-5 combines with J gene TRBJ1-1, with D maybe TRBD1 (5 bases). With 1 base removed from V and 1 base from J, the gap between germline ends came to 8 bases. This CDR3 comprises 14 residues. Germline V gene data show CDR1 as SGHKS and CDR2 as YYEKEE (reference sequence). CDR3: CASSLIQGNTEAFF. CDR3 DNA sequence: TGTGCCAGCAGCTTGATCCAGGGGAACACTGAAGCTTTCTTT. The full variable domain, completed using reference TRBV5-5 and TRBJ1-1, is DAGVTQSPTHLIKTRGQQVTLRCSPISGHKSVSWYQQVLGQGPQFIFQYYEKEERGRGNFPDRFSARQFPNYSSELNVNALLLGDSALYLCASSLIQGNTEAFFGQGTRLTVV.

The J gene is TRBJ2-7, the V gene TRBV2; TRBD2 is a possible D gene (6 bases). The CDR3 is 11 residues long. CDR1 and CDR2 from the germline V gene are SNHLY and FYNNEI. The V and J ends lost 5 bases and 6 bases respectively, with 8 bases between them. CDR3 sequence (DNA): TGTGCCAGCAGTAGGAGGGGCGAGCAGTACGTC. It codes for CASSRRGEQYV.

This chain connects TRBV27 to TRBJ1-2; D is perhaps TRBD1 (5 bases). This CDR3 spans 16 amino acids. Germline V gene lookup returns CDR1 MNHEY and CDR2 SMNVEV (reference sequence). V was pared by 6 bases and J by 2 bases, with 19 bases between. CDR3 sequence (DNA): TGTGCCAGCAGAAAGCTTCCGGGGGGGGTAAACTATGGCTACACCTTC. Translated, it gives CASRKLPGGVNYGYTF.

V usage is TRBV6-6 and J usage is TRBJ1-2; D might be TRBD1 (5 bases). This CDR3 has 16 amino acids. V was pared by 6 bases and J by 3 bases, with 20 bases between. Germline V lookup: CDR1 MNHNY, CDR2 SVGAGI (reference sequence). In DNA form, the CDR3 reads TGTGCCAGCAGCCTTACCCCTATGGGGGGAGACTATGGCTACACCTTC. Translated, it gives CASSLTPMGGDYGYTF.

This clone was counted a single time. The V gene is TRBV7-2, the J gene TRBJ1-1, with D hard to call. The CDR3 runs 16 residues. Trimming removed 5 bases at V and 0 bases at J, with 16 bases between. Germline V lookup: CDR1 SGHTA, CDR2 FQGNSA. CDR3 DNA: TGTGCCAGCAGCAAACGCCGACGGGGATTGAACACTGAAGCTTTCTTT. Translating it yields CASSKRRRGLNTEAFF.

The chain links TRBV11-2 to TRBJ2-7; D gene uncertain. Trimming removed 2 bases at V and 6 bases at J, with 11 bases between. CDR1 is SGHAT, CDR2 FQNNGV, per germline. The CDR3 totals 13 residues. This chain's CDR3 is CASSLFQAAEQYV. CDR3 bases: TGTGCCAGCAGCTTATTTCAGGCAGCCGAGCAGTACGTC.

This chain uses TRBV4-2 with TRBJ2-7; TRBD1 matches at 8 bases. In germline, CDR1 is LGHNA, CDR2 YNFKEQ. V lost 3 bases, J lost 2 bases, and 3 bases stayed unmatched. CDR3 size: 14 residues. CDR3 in DNA: TGTGCCAGCAGCCAGGACAGGGAAGCCTACGAGCAGTACGTC. Amino acid sequence: CASSQDREAYEQYV.

The chain joins TRBV18 to TRBJ1-5, with D unclear. The CDR3 spans 15 residues. Germline V gene data show CDR1 as KGHSH and CDR2 as LQKENI. Trimming shortened V by 5 bases and J by 1 base, and 12 bases separated the two germline ends. CDR3 sequence (DNA): TGTGCCAGCTCAGGTTTGGGAGACAGCAATCAGCCCCAGCATTTT. Amino acid sequence: CASSGLGDSNQPQHF.

The CDR3, as DNA: TGTGCCAGCAGCTTGGGACCAGGGCCCCAGCCCCAGCATTTT. Translated: CASSLGPGPQPQHF. V and J are TRBV5-8 and TRBJ1-5; D might be TRBD1 (5 bases). CDR3 length equals 14 residues. V lost 0 bases and J lost 7, with 11 bases in between. Germline lookup yields CDR1 SGHTS and CDR2 YDEGEE.

This chain connects TRBV7-2 to TRBJ2-7, with a tentative D call TRBD2 (5 bases). The CDR3 totals 11 residues. V was trimmed by 3 bases and J by 5 bases, leaving 5 bases between them. Germline assignment: CDR1 SGHTA and CDR2 FQGNSA. CDR3 protein: CASSFGDEQYF. Written as DNA, the CDR3 is TGTGCCAGCAGCTTCGGGGACGAGCAGTACTTC.

The rearrangement links TRBV6-1 to TRBJ2-2, with 8 bases identical to TRBD1. The CDR3 has 14 amino acids. The junction had 8 bases not matched to a gene; V was cut back by 6 bases and J by 8 bases. The germline V gene has CDR1 MNHNS and CDR2 SASEGT. This CDR3 is CASRAQGATGELFF. The CDR3, as DNA: TGTGCCAGCAGGGCCCAGGGGGCTACGGGGGAGCTGTTTTTT.

The chain uses TRBV4-1 and TRBJ1-6, with D uncertain. The CDR3 has 15 amino acids. Germline V gives CDR1 MGHRA, CDR2 YSYEKL. With 2 bases removed from V and 10 bases from J, the gap between germline ends came to 15 bases. CDR3 loop: CASSQILALASPLHF. DNA for the CDR3: TGCGCCAGCAGCCAAATCCTGGCCCTAGCCTCACCCCTCCACTTT.

The chain has TRBV14 and TRBJ1-1, with a weak D call TRBD1 (5 bases). The germline gives CDR1 SGHDN, CDR2 FVKESK. The CDR3 spans 14 residues. Trimming cost V 4 bases and J 1 base, with 10 bases left between them. The CDR3 loop reads CASSLQGWNTEAFF. The CDR3, as DNA: TGTGCCAGCAGCCTGCAGGGTTGGAACACTGAAGCTTTCTTT.

The rearrangement links TRBV10-2 to TRBJ1-4, with 8 nucleotides matching TRBD1. With V trimmed by 5 bases and J by 0 bases, 8 bases remained unmatched. Germline CDR1 reads WSHSY; CDR2 reads SAAADI. The CDR3 has 17 residues. CDR3 in amino acids: CASSRDRGGPTNEKLFF. DNA of the CDR3: TGCGCCAGCAGTCGTGACAGGGGAGGACCAACTAATGAAAAACTGTTTTTT.

This clone was picked up one time. This chain connects TRBV5-1 to TRBJ2-1; D is perhaps TRBD2 (6 bases). Germline V gives CDR1 SGHRS, CDR2 YFSETQ. Trimming shortened V by 6 bases and J by 1 base, and 11 bases separated the two germline ends. The CDR3 loop spans 14 amino acids. CDR3 coding DNA: TGCGCCAGCACATGGGGGGAGTCCTACAATGAGCAGTTCTTC. As protein: CASTWGESYNEQFF.

The V gene is TRBV7-9, the J gene TRBJ2-4; 10 positions agree with TRBD2. The CDR3 is made up of 14 amino acids. Germline V gene sequence: CDR1 SEHNR, CDR2 FQNEAQ (reference sequence). Trimming at V came to 5 bases and at J to 7 bases, leaving 5 bases not matched to a gene. CDR3 region: CASSHGTSVNIQYF. Here the CDR3 DNA reads TGTGCCAGCAGCCATGGGACTAGCGTGAACATTCAGTACTTC.

A single count supports this clone. The rearrangement joins TRBV14 to TRBJ1-1; 7 bases agree with TRBD1. Germline values: CDR1 SGHDN, CDR2 FVKESK. The CDR3 spans 14 residues. The V and J ends lost 4 bases and 2 bases, in that order; junction bases with no gene match: 4. The CDR3, as DNA: TGTGCCAGCAGCCGATACAGGGGTAACACTGAAGCTTTCTTT. Protein: CASSRYRGNTEAFF.

This chain's CDR3 is CASGPGTGAGNIQYF. The CDR3, as DNA: TGCGCCAGCGGACCCGGGACAGGGGCGGGAAACATTCAGTACTTC. This chain links TRBV5-1 with TRBJ2-4; 10 positions match TRBD1. The J segment lost 6 bases and the V segment lost 7 bases, leaving 10 bases of the junction unmatched. The CDR3 sequence is 15 residues long. Looked up from germline, CDR1 is SGHRS and CDR2 is YFSETQ. The whole variable domain, remainder taken from reference TRBV5-1 and TRBJ2-4, is KAGVTQTPRYLIKTRGQQVTLSCSPISGHRSVSWYQQTPGQGLQFLFEYFSETQRNKGNFPGRFSGRQFSNSRSEMNVSTLELGDSALYLCASGPGTGAGNIQYFGAGTRLSVL.

The chain uses TRBV5-1 and TRBJ2-7; no reliable D call. Germline CDR1 SGHRS, CDR2 YFSETQ. The V end lost 4 bases, the J end lost 0 bases, and 8 bases lay between the germline ends. The CDR3 loop spans 13 amino acids. Here the CDR3 DNA reads TGCGCCAGCAGCAGCGAGAACTCCTACGAGCAGTACTTC. Protein sequence: CASSSENSYEQYF. Filled out from reference TRBV5-1 and TRBJ2-7, the complete variable domain reads KAGVTQTPRYLIKTRGQQVTLSCSPISGHRSVSWYQQTPGQGLQFLFEYFSETQRNKGNFPGRFSGRQFSNSRSEMNVSTLELGDSALYLCASSSENSYEQYFGPGTRLTVT.

Remarks on this clone: The junction departs from germline at one end; a sequencing error may be responsible. The same CDR3 also results from other DNA sequences found in this sample. V is TRBV30 and J is TRBJ1-6; D gene uncertain. The CDR3 runs to 12 residues. Germline V CDR1 and CDR2: GTSNPN, SVGIG (reference sequence). The CDR3 is CAWSEANSPLHF. The CDR3 DNA is TGTGCCTGGAGCGAAGCGAATTCGCCCCTCCACTTT.

The V and J genes are TRBV12-5 and TRBJ2-7; 7 bases fit TRBD1. CDR3 length: 15 amino acids. The junction had 8 bases not matched to a gene; V was cut back by 6 bases and J by 0 bases. From germline, CDR1 is LGHNT and CDR2 FRNRAP. The CDR3 DNA reads TGTGCTAGTGGCCCTCGCGACAGGGACTCCTACGAGCAGTACGTC. Residues: CASGPRDRDSYEQYV.

This sequence joins TRBV4-1 and TRBJ1-5; 7 nucleotides agree with TRBD1. This CDR3 is built from 13 residues. From germline, CDR1 is MGHRA and CDR2 YSYEKL. Germline trimming cut 2 bases from V and 7 bases from J; bases unmatched to any gene: 2. CDR3 in amino acids: CASSQRQGQPQHF. The CDR3 DNA sequence: TGCGCCAGCAGCCAACGACAGGGCCAGCCCCAGCATTTT.

The chain carries TRBV5-1 and TRBJ2-2, with a possible D match to TRBD1 (6 bases). V gave up 0 bases and J gave up 7 bases, with 13 bases separating them. CDR3 length equals 15 residues. Germline loops: CDR1 SGHRS, CDR2 YFSETQ. The CDR3: CASSLVAGDDGELFF. CDR3 DNA: TGCGCCAGCAGCTTGGTCGCAGGGGACGACGGGGAGCTGTTTTTT.

The genes are TRBV27 and TRBJ1-2; D might be TRBD1 (5 bases). Trimming cost V 2 bases and J 4 bases, with 14 bases left between them. This CDR3 is 15 amino acids long. The germline CDR1 and CDR2 sequences are MNHEY and SMNVEV (reference sequence). The CDR3 here is CASSLEGRVAYGYTF. The CDR3 DNA is TGTGCCAGCAGTTTAGAAGGCAGGGTGGCCTATGGCTACACCTTC.

The CDR3 DNA follows: TGCAGCGTTGTTCCGCACTCGAACACTGAAGCTTTCTTT. Translated: CSVVPHSNTEAFF. This chain connects TRBV29-1 to TRBJ1-1; no clear D. The CDR3 is 13 residues long. The germline V gene has CDR1 SQVTM and CDR2 ANQGSEA. V was trimmed by 4 bases and J by 1 base, leaving 10 bases between them. Full variable domain (outside the CDR3, taken from reference TRBV29-1 and TRBJ1-1): SAVISQKPSRDICQRGTSLTIQCQVDSQVTMMFWYRQQPGQSLTLIATANQGSEATYESGFVIDKFPISRPNLTFSTLTVSNMSPEDSSIYLCSVVPHSNTEAFFGQGTRLTVV.

The V gene is TRBV4-2, the J gene TRBJ2-1; the match to TRBD2 covers 11 bases. Germline CDR1 reads LGHNA; CDR2 reads YNFKEQ. J gave up 5 bases and V 3 bases, and 6 bases lay outside the gene matches. CDR3 length: 16 residues. The CDR3 DNA is TGTGCCAGCAGCCAGGTTAGCGGGGGGGCAAACAATGAGCAGTTCTTC. Residues: CASSQVSGGANNEQFF.

V usage is TRBV5-1 and J usage is TRBJ2-1; the D gene is possibly TRBD1 (6 bases). The CDR3 consists of 14 residues. V lost 2 bases and J 5 bases, leaving 11 bases between the germline ends. Germline CDR1 and CDR2: SGHRS and YFSETQ. This CDR3 is CASSLTGQNNEQFF. CDR3 sequence (DNA): TGCGCCAGCAGCTTAACCGGACAGAACAATGAGCAGTTCTTC.